The rows below give T cell receptor beta chains drawn from one sample of a study of cytomegalovirus exposure and HLA in healthy donors. Generated by immunoSEQ multiplex PCR, the TCRdb table keeps only in-frame clones and is missing some. This sample has about 200,000 clones, with roughly four fifths found just once. The sample consisted of PBMCs. These receptors came from a man younger than 40 in good health and CMV-seronegative. CDR3s include the opening cysteine and the closing phenylalanine or tryptophan. The D gene is left open where the match is weak. Size is omitted from some rows. Given values are once, few, many or a class for expanded clones.

NA,TRBV29-1,TRBJ2-5,few,TGCAGCGTTGTAAAAGGGGTTCAGGAGACCCAGTACTTC,CSVVKGVQETQYF
NA,TRBV6-1,TRBJ1-6,NA,TGTGCCAGCAGTGAAGTCGATTCACCCCTCCACTTT,CASSEVDSPLHF
NA,TRBV14,TRBJ1-1,NA,TGTGCCAGCAGCTCTCTAGCGGCTCCTGAAGCTTTCTTT,CASSSLAAPEAFF
TRBD1,TRBV7-6,TRBJ2-7,NA,TGTGCCAGCAGCCCCGGGACAGGGGGTTACGAGCAGTACTTC,CASSPGTGGYEQYF
TRBD2,TRBV5-4,TRBJ2-2,NA,TGTGCCAGCGGAATAGCGGGAGCGGTCACCGGGGAGCTGTTTTTT,CASGIAGAVTGELFF
TRBD2,TRBV5-1,TRBJ2-7,NA,TGCGCCAGCAGCTTGCTTCTAGCGGGAGTAGTCGACGAGCAGTACTTC,CASSLLLAGVVDEQYF
NA,TRBV10-3,TRBJ1-5,NA,TGTGCCATCAGTGAGTCCGCAGGGGCCGCTCAGCCCCAGCATTTT,CAISESAGAAQPQHF
NA,TRBV7-9,TRBJ1-1,NA,TGTGCCAGCAGCTTCCTCGAAGCCCGGGACTTT,CASSFLEARDF
NA,TRBV29-1,TRBJ2-5,NA,TGCAGCGTTGAAGACAGGGTTCACCAAGAGACCCAGTACTTC,CSVEDRVHQETQYF
TRBD1,TRBV25-1,TRBJ2-4,NA,TGTGCCAGCACCGGGACAGGGGGAGGCATTCAGTACTTC,CASTGTGGGIQYF
TRBD1,TRBV5-8,TRBJ2-1,NA,TGTGCCAGCAGCGGAGGGACAGGCAGATACTACAATGAGCAGTTCTTC,CASSGGTGRYYNEQFF
TRBD2,TRBV5-4,TRBJ2-2,NA,TGTGCCAGCAGCCCGGGACTAGGGATTAACACCGGGGAGCTGTTTTTT,CASSPGLGINTGELFF
NA,TRBV19,TRBJ1-1,NA,TGTGCCAGTAGTCGGGTAGGCTTCAACCAAGCTTTCTTT,CASSRVGFNQAFF
TRBD2,TRBV7-8,TRBJ2-1,NA,TGTGCCAGCAGCTTAGGGGTTACAGGAGGGACTAGCGTTTCCTACAATGAGCAGTTCTTC,CASSLGVTGGTSVSYNEQFF
TRBD2,TRBV30,TRBJ2-5,NA,TGTGCCTGGAGTGGGGGGACTAGCGGAAGCCAAGAGACCCAGTACTTC,CAWSGGTSGSQETQYF
NA,TRBV29-1,TRBJ2-6,NA,TGCAGCGTACAGACAGGTGGCTCTGGGGCCAACGTCCTGACTTTC,CSVQTGGSGANVLTF
NA,TRBV5-6,TRBJ2-1,few,TGTGCCAGCAGCTTTTTCTCCGGGAGTTGGAATGAGCAGTTCTTC,CASSFFSGSWNEQFF
NA,TRBV5-4,TRBJ2-4,few,TGTGCCAGCAGCGCAGGTTCTAAAGCCAAAAACATTCAGTACTTC,CASSAGSKAKNIQYF
NA,TRBV14,TRBJ2-3,NA,TGTGCCAGCAGCCAACCCCGGGATGGAACAGATACGCAGTATTTT,CASSQPRDGTDTQYF
TRBD1,TRBV6-5,TRBJ2-3,NA,TGTGCCAGCAGTTTGGGACAGAACACAGATACGCAGTATTTT,CASSLGQNTDTQYF
TRBD1,TRBV6-1,TRBJ1-1,NA,TGTGCCAGCAGTGAAGGGGGACAGGGAACTTCATATAACACTGAAGCTTTCTTT,CASSEGGQGTSYNTEAFF
NA,TRBV5-1,TRBJ2-1,NA,TGCGCCAGCAGCTTGGGGGTTCTAGCGAATGAGCAGTTCTTC,CASSLGVLANEQFF
NA,TRBV11-1,TRBJ1-2,NA,TGTGCCAGCAGCTTAGCAGGACGGGGTCATGGCTACACCTTC,CASSLAGRGHGYTF
TRBD1,TRBV5-1,TRBJ2-7,few,TGCGCCAGCACCGGACAGGCCTACGAGCAGTACTTC,CASTGQAYEQYF
NA,TRBV5-4,TRBJ2-5,NA,TGTGCCAGCAGCTTAGGACTAGAGACCCAGTACTTC,CASSLGLETQYF
TRBD1,TRBV25-1,TRBJ2-2,NA,TGTGCCAGCAGTGCCGCGGGGACAGGGATAATACCCGGGGAGCTGTTTTTT,CASSAAGTGIIPGELFF
TRBD2,TRBV25-1,TRBJ2-7,NA,TGTGCCAGCAGTGAAGGGCGGGAGGGCGACGAGCAGTACTTC,CASSEGREGDEQYF
NA,TRBV7-3,TRBJ2-1,NA,TGTGCCAGCAGCCCGGGCGGTCCGGGGAATGAGCAGTTCTTC,CASSPGGPGNEQFF